This T cell receptor (beta chain) stems from a study of blood T cell repertoires in COVID-19. Assay: immunoSEQ multiplex PCR; the TCRdb copy retains only in-frame clones and omits some. The sample consists of about 220,000 clones, roughly four fifths of them appearing once. Germline trimming cut 3 bases from V and 9 bases from J; bases unmatched to any gene: 5. The CDR3 loop spans 13 amino acids. Germline CDR1 DFQATT, CDR2 SNEGSKA (reference sequence). This sequence originates from a woman aged 55-69 years who had recovered from COVID-19. Sequenced sample: PBMCs or T cells enriched from blood (not recorded which). This chain joins TRBV20-1 and TRBJ1-6; 7 nucleotides align to TRBD1. The chain's CDR3 is CSASHRGSSPLHF. The CDR3 bases are TGCAGTGCTAGTCACAGGGGAAGTTCACCCCTCCACTTT.